This TCR beta chain derives from a study of T cells in localized non-small cell lung cancer. Only in-frame clones appear in the TCRdb table, and some are missing; sequencing was by immunoSEQ multiplex PCR. The data contain about 70,000 clones, approximately 84% of them singletons. Comments on this clone: What it binds is unknown. The junction and the germline gene differ at one end; a read error may be behind it.

Study-wide points: In adjacent lung, a median around 52 of the top 100 tumor clones were found. Uninvolved nearby lung showed the greatest T cell clonality, exceeding that found in tumor.

CDR3 length: 15 residues. From germline, CDR1 is LGHNA and CDR2 YNFKEQ. The starting material was peripheral blood, obtained before any cancer treatment. The chain links TRBV4-2 to TRBJ2-2, with D tentatively TRBD2 (7 bases). This sequence originates from a female donor older than 55 with stage I lung adenocarcinoma. The CDR3 loop is CVSSPGGPGAGELFF. The CDR3 DNA reads TGTGTCAGCAGTCCCGGGGGGCCCGGTGCCGGGGAGCTGTTTTTT.